This T cell receptor beta chain appears in the sequencing data of a study of blood T cell repertoires in COVID-19. The wider study: COVID-19 samples collected from the United States, Italy and Spain covered acute and convalescent phases. PBMCs, B-cell-depleted T cells, or T cells were the source of the cDNA or gDNA that made up the material.

Per the original data handling: Estimation of nucleated cell counts relied on the amplification of reference gene primers. TCRdb's table, derived via immunoSEQ multiplex PCR, lists solely in-frame clones and lacks some. Clone size and V and J calls were adopted from that table, with D and trimming inferred from the DNA. The table has 35,000 to 45,000 clones, roughly 80% seen once. This CDR3 comprises 17 residues. Germline CDR1 and CDR2: SGHDN and FVKESK. V gave up 1 base and J gave up 2 bases; unmatched junction bases: 8. V gene TRBV14 combines with J gene TRBJ2-3; 8 positions agree with TRBD1. The sequence was collected from a man aged 55-75 years with active COVID-19. Material for sequencing was peripheral blood. The CDR3 region has the DNA TGTGCCAGCAGCCAAGGAGAGTGGGACAGGACCACAGATACGCAGTATTTT. This translates into CASSQGEWDRTTDTQYF.